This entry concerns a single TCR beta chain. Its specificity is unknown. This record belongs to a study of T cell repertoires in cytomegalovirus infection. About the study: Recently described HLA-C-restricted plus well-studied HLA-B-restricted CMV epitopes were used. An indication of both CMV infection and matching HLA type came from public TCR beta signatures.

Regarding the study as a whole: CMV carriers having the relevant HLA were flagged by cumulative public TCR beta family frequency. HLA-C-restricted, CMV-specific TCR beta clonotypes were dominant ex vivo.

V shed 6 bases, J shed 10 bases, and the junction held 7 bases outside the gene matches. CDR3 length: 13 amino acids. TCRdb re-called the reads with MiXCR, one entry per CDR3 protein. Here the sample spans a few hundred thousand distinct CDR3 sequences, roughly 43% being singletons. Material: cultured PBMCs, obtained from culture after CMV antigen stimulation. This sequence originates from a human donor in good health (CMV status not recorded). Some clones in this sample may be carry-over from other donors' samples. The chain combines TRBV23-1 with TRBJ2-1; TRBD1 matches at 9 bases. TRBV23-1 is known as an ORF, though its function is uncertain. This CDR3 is CASSQGTGFEQFF. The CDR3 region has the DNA TGCGCCAGCAGCCAAGGGACAGGGTTCGAGCAGTTCTTC.